This TCR beta chain comes out of a study of blood T cell repertoires in COVID-19. Across the study: COVID-19 samples, acute and convalescent, were from the United States, Italy and Spain. T cells, B-cell-depleted T cells, or PBMCs supplied cDNA or gDNA.

The CDR3 loop spans 15 amino acids. In germline, CDR1 is SGHNT, CDR2 YYREEE (reference sequence). Unmatched junction bases numbered 7, after V lost 2 bases and J lost 3 bases. Original handling: Reference gene primer amplification in the assay estimated nucleated cell counts. The method was immunoSEQ multiplex PCR; TCRdb's version includes in-frame clones alone and lacks a portion of them. For V, J and clone size, that table is used; D and trimming come from the DNA. The sample consists of 290,000 or so clones, roughly 90% of them appearing once. The chain combines TRBV5-4 with TRBJ2-7, with 8 positions matching TRBD1. Sequenced sample: PBMCs or T cells enriched from blood (not recorded which). This receptor was taken from a woman aged 25-40 years who had recovered from COVID-19. CDR3 amino acids: CASSLQTGGFYEQYF. The CDR3 DNA sequence: TGTGCCAGCAGCTTACAAACAGGGGGTTTCTACGAGCAGTACTTC.